Below are 20 T cell receptor beta chains sequenced from a single sample in a study of blood T cell repertoires in COVID-19. Some clones are missing from TCRdb's copy, which holds only in-frame ones; the method was immunoSEQ multiplex PCR. The sample includes 210,000 or so clones, 84% of them seen just once. Sequencing was done on a sample of peripheral blood. The receptors here all came from a woman older than 75 with COVID-19, enrolled during active disease.

This chain links TRBV7-9 with TRBJ1-2, with D perhaps TRBD1 (6 bases). This CDR3 comprises 14 residues. The germline CDR1 and CDR2 sequences are SEHNR and FQNEAQ (reference sequence). V was clipped by 3 bases and J by 7 bases, with 15 bases between them. The CDR3 spells CASSFGGVAPGYTF. DNA of the CDR3: TGTGCCAGCAGCTTTGGGGGCGTAGCCCCTGGCTACACCTTC.

The gene calls are TRBV9 and TRBJ2-1; 10 bases are shared with TRBD2. This CDR3 has 16 amino acids. Losses at the gene ends were 2 bases for V and 3 bases for J; bases not matched to a gene: 5. In germline, CDR1 is SGDLS, CDR2 YYNGEE. CDR3 sequence (DNA): TGTGCCAGCAGCGTCCTAGCGGGGGCCTACTACAATGAGCAGTTCTTC. It translates to CASSVLAGAYYNEQFF.

This chain joins TRBV19 and TRBJ2-7; D might be TRBD1 (6 bases). Germline assignment: CDR1 LNHDA and CDR2 SQIVND (reference sequence). The CDR3 contains 14 residues. V lost 3 bases and J lost 4, with 13 bases in between. The CDR3 loop is CASSIGWGQYEQYF. Written as DNA, the CDR3 is TGTGCCAGTAGTATCGGTTGGGGACAATACGAGCAGTACTTC. Variable domain in full (rest from reference TRBV19 and TRBJ2-7): DGGITQSPKYLFRKEGQNVTLSCEQNLNHDAMYWYRQDPGQGLRLIYYSQIVNDFQKGDIAEGYSVSREKKESFPLTVTSAQKNPTAFYLCASSIGWGQYEQYFGPGTRLTVT.

The chain joins TRBV29-1 to TRBJ1-5; TRBD1 might be the D (5 bases). Trimming shortened V by 3 bases and J by 6 bases, and 12 bases separated the two germline ends. Germline V gene sequence: CDR1 SQVTM, CDR2 ANQGSEA. This CDR3 comprises 13 residues. For the CDR3, the DNA is TGCAGCGTTGAGGGGGGTGAGGGTCAGCCCCAGCATTTT. Protein product: CSVEGGEGQPQHF.

The V gene is TRBV5-1, the J gene TRBJ1-6, with D unclear. Per germline, CDR1 SGHRS and CDR2 YFSETQ. The CDR3 runs 14 residues. The germline V and J ends were trimmed by 4 bases and 5 bases, with 10 bases remaining between them. The CDR3 loop is CASSEGANNSPLHF. DNA for the CDR3: TGCGCCAGCAGCGAAGGAGCGAATAATTCACCCCTCCACTTT. Variable domain in full (rest from reference TRBV5-1 and TRBJ1-6): KAGVTQTPRYLIKTRGQQVTLSCSPISGHRSVSWYQQTPGQGLQFLFEYFSETQRNKGNFPGRFSGRQFSNSRSEMNVSTLELGDSALYLCASSEGANNSPLHFGNGTRLTVT.

In this sample, this clone turned up a few times. The chain carries TRBV4-1 and TRBJ2-7; 10 bases line up with TRBD1. This CDR3 comprises 16 residues. The germline V gene has CDR1 MGHRA and CDR2 YSYEKL. J lost 3 bases, V lost 1 base, and 6 bases had no gene match. The CDR3 protein is CASSQALDRGLYEQYF. In DNA form, the CDR3 reads TGCGCCAGCAGCCAAGCCCTTGACAGGGGGCTCTACGAGCAGTACTTC.

The chain couples TRBV6-1 to TRBJ1-2; TRBD1 aligns across 8 bases. This CDR3 is 15 amino acids long. Germline loops: CDR1 MNHNS, CDR2 SASEGT. The J segment lost 4 bases and the V segment lost 1 base, leaving 5 bases of the junction unmatched. The CDR3, as DNA: TGTGCCAGCAGTGAAGTGGCAGGGGGCATCTATGGCTACACCTTC. This translates into CASSEVAGGIYGYTF.

This clone was recorded once. Other DNA sequences in the same sample also yield this CDR3. The CDR3 loop reads CASSVTGANTEAFF. The CDR3 region has the DNA TGTGCCAGCAGCGTGACAGGGGCGAACACTGAAGCTTTCTTT. The J gene is TRBJ1-1, the V gene TRBV9; TRBD1 aligns across 8 bases. V gave up 2 bases and J gave up 1 base; unmatched junction bases: 1. Per the germline V gene, CDR1 is SGDLS and CDR2 is YYNGEE. The CDR3 has 14 amino acids.

The CDR3 nucleotides are TGTGCCAGTACCCAGACAGGGTCAAATCAGCCCCAGCATTTT. The encoded protein is CASTQTGSNQPQHF. The chain uses TRBV19 and TRBJ1-5; 7 bases fit TRBD1. The CDR3 spans 14 residues. V dropped 7 bases and J dropped 4; count of bases not matched to a gene: 7. Germline values: CDR1 LNHDA, CDR2 SQIVND (reference sequence).

V is TRBV3-1 (or the pseudogene TRBV3-2) and J is TRBJ1-1; 9 nucleotides agree with TRBD1. V trimming: 6 bases; J trimming: 4 bases; junction bases outside the gene matches: 15. The CDR3 sequence is 17 residues long. Germline V gene data show CDR1 as LGHDT and CDR2 as YNNKEL (reference sequence). Here the CDR3 DNA reads TGTGCCAGCAGTCGTATACCGGGACAGGGACGGATCACTGAAGCTTTCTTT. The encoded protein is CASSRIPGQGRITEAFF.

The chain is built from TRBV5-4 and TRBJ2-7; the match to TRBD1 covers 9 bases. The CDR3 covers 16 residues. Germline CDR1 is SGHNT and CDR2 is YYREEE (reference sequence). The V and J ends lost 4 bases and 0 bases, in that order; junction bases with no gene match: 8. The CDR3 bases are TGTGCCAGCAGCAGGGGGACAGGGACGAGCTCCTACGAGCAGTACTTC. Translating gives CASSRGTGTSSYEQYF.

A remark on this clone: Other DNA sequences in this sample translate to the same CDR3. The chain uses TRBV14 and TRBJ1-4; TRBD1 might be the D (6 bases). The CDR3 loop spans 15 amino acids. With 2 bases removed from V and 2 bases from J, the gap between germline ends came to 9 bases. The germline CDR1 and CDR2 sequences are SGHDN and FVKESK. In DNA form, the CDR3 reads TGTGCCAGCAGCCAACAACAGGGTACTAATGAAAAACTGTTTTTT. It specifies CASSQQQGTNEKLFF.

V usage is TRBV6-5 and J usage is TRBJ1-2, with D possibly being TRBD1 (6 bases). The CDR3 has 15 amino acids. V was shortened by 8 bases and J by 5 bases, with 21 bases between the two germline ends. CDR1 is MNHEY, CDR2 SVGAGI, per germline. In DNA form, the CDR3 reads TGTGCCAGCGTCGGGGGGCCGGCAGACTATTATGGCTACACCTTC. Protein: CASVGGPADYYGYTF.

This chain links TRBV13 with TRBJ2-3; a weak D match, TRBD2 (5 bases). The germline V gene encodes CDR1 PRHDT and CDR2 FYEKMQ (reference sequence). V was cut by 4 bases and J by 0 bases, with 14 bases left in between. The CDR3 has 16 residues. CDR3 amino acids: CASSSADWTSTDTQYF. CDR3 DNA: TGTGCCAGCAGCTCAGCGGACTGGACTAGCACAGATACGCAGTATTTT.

The CDR3: CASSEILGGQETQYF. CDR3 sequence (DNA): TGTGCCAGCAGTGAAATCTTGGGGGGTCAAGAGACCCAGTACTTC. This chain links TRBV2 with TRBJ2-5; maybe TRBD2 (6 bases). Per germline, CDR1 SNHLY and CDR2 FYNNEI. The CDR3 is 15 residues long. Trimming shortened V by 2 bases and J by 2 bases, and 12 bases separated the two germline ends. The whole variable domain, filled in from reference TRBV2 and TRBJ2-5, reads EPEVTQTPSHQVTQMGQEVILRCVPISNHLYFYWYRQILGQKVEFLVSFYNNEISEKSEIFDDQFSVERPDGSNFTLKIRSTKLEDSAMYFCASSEILGGQETQYFGPGTRLLVL.

This sequence joins TRBV2 and TRBJ1-5, with 7 bases aligning to TRBD1. With 6 bases clipped from V and 8 bases from J, the junction kept 22 bases outside the gene matches. CDR1 is SNHLY, CDR2 FYNNEI, per germline. The CDR3 extends over 18 amino acids. CDR3 loop: CASREFRRGGRSLEPQHF. Here the CDR3 DNA reads TGTGCCAGCAGAGAATTCCGGAGAGGGGGCAGGAGTTTGGAGCCCCAGCATTTT.

This chain joins TRBV5-1 and TRBJ1-4; no firm D call. CDR3 length: 16 amino acids. CDR1 SGHRS and CDR2 YFSETQ come from the germline V gene. The ends were cut back, 3 bases at V and 5 bases at J, with 17 bases in the middle. CDR3 region: CASSSDGGGRNEKLFF. The CDR3 region has the DNA TGCGCCAGCAGCTCGGACGGTGGTGGGAGGAATGAAAAACTGTTTTTT.

The rearrangement joins TRBV5-1 to TRBJ1-6, with 7 positions matching TRBD1. CDR3 length: 15 amino acids. CDR1 SGHRS and CDR2 YFSETQ come from the germline V gene. The V and J ends lost 4 bases and 10 bases, in that order; junction bases with no gene match: 11. This chain's CDR3 is CASSGRQGQGSPLHF. CDR3 coding DNA: TGCGCCAGCAGCGGAAGACAGGGCCAAGGGTCACCCCTCCACTTT.

The rearrangement links TRBV5-4 to TRBJ2-3; 11 bases are shared with TRBD2. Germline V gene sequence: CDR1 SGHNT, CDR2 YYREEE (reference sequence). V trimming: 4 bases; J trimming: 0 bases; junction bases outside the gene matches: 4. The CDR3 sequence is 16 residues long. As DNA, the CDR3 is TGTGCCAGCAGCGCGGGACTAGCGGCTAGCACAGATACGCAGTATTTT. It codes for CASSAGLAASTDTQYF.

The genes are TRBV3-1 (or the pseudogene TRBV3-2) and TRBJ1-6, with 7 nucleotides matching TRBD1. Germline CDR1 is LGHDT and CDR2 is YNNKEL (reference sequence). Trimming at V came to 2 bases and at J to 5 bases, leaving 3 bases not matched to a gene. The CDR3 length is 15 residues. The CDR3 DNA reads TGTGCCAGCAGCCAAACAGGGGTGGATAATTCACCCCTCCACTTT. Translating gives CASSQTGVDNSPLHF.